The rows below give T cell receptor beta chains drawn from one sample of a study of T cell repertoires in cytomegalovirus infection. TCRdb fed the reads into MiXCR, producing one record per CDR3 protein. In the table there are about 830,000 distinct CDR3 sequences, approximately 32% of which are singletons. Antigen specificity for these receptors is unknown. This specimen consisted of cultured CD8+ T cells from PBMCs, obtained from culture after CMV antigen stimulation. These receptors came from a human donor in good health (CMV status not recorded). Some clones in this sample may be carry-over from other donors' samples. Both conserved end residues are part of each CDR3. The D gene is left open where the match is weak. Rows give clone size only sometimes, using once, few, many, or a class for an expanded clone.

j_gene,d_gene,v_gene,abundance,CDR3nt,CDR3aa
TRBJ1-1,NA,TRBV7-9,few,TGTGCCAGCAGTAACGGGGGGGAGGATTTCTTT,CASSNGGEDFF
TRBJ2-2,TRBD2,TRBV6-6,NA,TGTGCCAGCAGTTACTCGAATGCGGCTAGCGGGGGGTCGAACACCGGGGAGCTGTTTTTT,CASSYSNAASGGSNTGELFF
TRBJ2-3,NA,TRBV29-1,once,TGCAGCGTTGAAGACCCCGGGACCCAACGCACAGATACGCAGTATTTT,CSVEDPGTQRTDTQYF
TRBJ2-1,NA,TRBV5-4,few,TGTGCCAGCAGCCTACCTCTGGACACGAGCTCCTACAATGAGCAGTTCTTC,CASSLPLDTSSYNEQFF
TRBJ2-3,NA,TRBV10-1,NA,TGCGCCAGCAGTGACCGGGACCGGACGGAGGCAGATACGCAGTATTTT,CASSDRDRTEADTQYF
TRBJ1-1,NA,TRBV7-2,many,TGTGCCAGCAGCTTAGTCTCCACGTCGGCTGAAGCTTTCTTT,CASSLVSTSAEAFF
TRBJ2-1,TRBD2,TRBV7-9,NA,TGTGCCAGCAGCTTTGTTAGCGGGGGGGCCGTCTACAATGAGCAGTTCTTC,CASSFVSGGAVYNEQFF
TRBJ2-5,TRBD1,TRBV28,NA,TGTGCCAGCAGCCCCGGGACAGAACTGCAAGAGACCCAGTACTTC,CASSPGTELQETQYF
TRBJ1-2,TRBD1,TRBV27,NA,TGTGCCAGCAGTTCGGGACAGGGGGAAAGAGCTAACTATGGCTACACCTTC,CASSSGQGERANYGYTF
TRBJ2-7,NA,TRBV7-9,few,TGTGCCAGCAGCTCAACGGCCACTTACTACGAGCAGTACTTC,CASSSTATYYEQYF
TRBJ2-7,NA,TRBV11-2,NA,TGTGCCAGCAGCCCTATGAGATTTCGGGACACAACCTACGAGCAGTACTTC,CASSPMRFRDTTYEQYF
TRBJ2-3,TRBD2,TRBV6-2/TRBV6-3,few,TGTGCCAGCAGTTACTCACTAGCGGAAAGAAGTACAGATACGCAGTATTTT,CASSYSLAERSTDTQYF
TRBJ1-2,NA,TRBV7-8,many,TGTGCCAGCAGCTTAAGTATTGGGGATAGGGGAGGCTACACCTTC,CASSLSIGDRGGYTF
TRBJ1-2,NA,TRBV7-9,NA,TGTGCCAGCAGCCAAGTCGGGGCAGTTCACGGCGACTATGGCTACACCTTC,CASSQVGAVHGDYGYTF
TRBJ2-2,TRBD2,TRBV6-5,NA,TGTGCCAGCAACGGACTAGGAACCGGGGAGCTGTTTTTT,CASNGLGTGELFF
TRBJ1-2,TRBD1,TRBV7-9,few,TGTGCCAGCAACCCAGGGGGGGCCTATGGCTACACCTTC,CASNPGGAYGYTF
TRBJ1-4,TRBD1,TRBV7-8,few,TGTGCCAGCAGCTTAGAAAGGACAGGAAGTGAAAAACTGTTTTTT,CASSLERTGSEKLFF
TRBJ2-1,NA,TRBV27,NA,TGTGCCAGCAGTGTCGCCGGGAATGAGCAGTTCTTC,CASSVAGNEQFF
TRBJ1-3,NA,TRBV7-4,few,TGTGCCAGCAGCCCAAAGGGGTGTGGAAACACCATATATTTT,CASSPKGCGNTIYF
TRBJ2-7,NA,TRBV12-3/TRBV12-4,NA,TGTGCCAGCAGTTTTTCAGAGATCTCCTACGAGCAGTACTTC,CASSFSEISYEQYF
TRBJ2-1,NA,TRBV5-5,few,TGTGCCAGCAGCCTTCGACAGGCGGATGAGCAGTTCTTC,CASSLRQADEQFF
TRBJ2-4,NA,TRBV27,few,TGTGCCAGCAGAGAGTCGGGGGCCAAAAACATTCAGTACTTC,CASRESGAKNIQYF
TRBJ2-1,NA,TRBV7-2,many,TGTGCCAGCAGCTTACGCCCGGTTCCCTACAATGAGCAGTTCTTC,CASSLRPVPYNEQFF
TRBJ1-3,NA,TRBV7-6,few,TGTGCCAGCAGCTTAGACAACCTCTCTGGAAACACCATATATTTT,CASSLDNLSGNTIYF
TRBJ1-2,NA,TRBV7-2,NA,TGTGCCAGCAGCCCAACTCCCAGTTCGGCTTATGGCTACACCTTC,CASSPTPSSAYGYTF
TRBJ1-1,TRBD1,TRBV11-2,NA,TGTGCCAGCAGCAAAGAAGTCGACAGGGCGCTCCGAAGCACTGAAGCTTTCTTT,CASSKEVDRALRSTEAFF
TRBJ1-1,TRBD1,TRBV20-1,NA,TGCAGTGCTGCCCATTACAGGGGCCCTGAAGCTTTCTTT,CSAAHYRGPEAFF
TRBJ2-1,TRBD1,TRBV7-9,many,TGTGCCAGCAGCAGCTCCCGGGACAGGGGTTACAATGAGCAGTTCTTC,CASSSSRDRGYNEQFF
TRBJ2-1,TRBD1,TRBV23-1,NA,TGCGCCAGCGCCCATCCCGGAGACAGGGGAAGCAATGAGCAGTTCTTC,CASAHPGDRGSNEQFF
TRBJ1-1,NA,TRBV27,once,TGTGCCAGCAGTTCAGCCTATAACACTGAAGCTTTCTTT,CASSSAYNTEAFF
TRBJ2-1,TRBD1,TRBV9,NA,TGTGCCAGCAGCGTAAGGGGACAGCACAGCAGATCCTACAATGAGCAGTTCTTC,CASSVRGQHSRSYNEQFF
TRBJ1-1,NA,TRBV4-1,NA,TGCGCCAGCAGCCCCAGACACCTGAACACTGAAGCTTTCTTT,CASSPRHLNTEAFF
TRBJ1-2,NA,TRBV27,few,TGTGCCAGCAGTGAGGGGAACTATGGCTACACCTTC,CASSEGNYGYTF
TRBJ2-3,NA,TRBV7-9,many,TGTGCCAGCAGCCGAACGGGACATACTAGCACAGATACGCAGTATTTT,CASSRTGHTSTDTQYF
TRBJ1-1,NA,TRBV19,NA,TGTGCCAGTAGTATGGATCCGGGTATTGAAGCTTTCTTT,CASSMDPGIEAFF
TRBJ1-2,NA,TRBV7-2,many,TGTGCCAGCAGCTTAGGAAACCACTACGGCTACACCTTC,CASSLGNHYGYTF
TRBJ2-5,TRBD2,TRBV7-6,NA,TGTGCCAGCAGCTTCTTTCAAGCGGGGGTCTTAGGGACCCAGTACTTC,CASSFFQAGVLGTQYF
TRBJ2-1,TRBD2,TRBV11-2,few,TGTGCCAGCAGCTTAGCGGGGACTAGCGGGGGGGCTAGGGATGAGCAGTTCTTC,CASSLAGTSGGARDEQFF
TRBJ2-1,TRBD1,TRBV7-2,many,TGTGCCAGCAACTTCGGGACAGATTACAATGAGCAGTTCTTC,CASNFGTDYNEQFF
TRBJ2-5,TRBD2,TRBV5-4,NA,TGTGCCAGCAGCTTTAGCGGGAGAAAAGAGACCCAGTACTTC,CASSFSGRKETQYF
TRBJ1-1,NA,TRBV6-2/TRBV6-3,NA,TGTGCCAGCAGTTACGCGGCCACTGAAGCTTTCTTT,CASSYAATEAFF
TRBJ1-6,NA,TRBV12-3/TRBV12-4,NA,TGTGCCAGCAGATTGAGGACGGACTATAAATCACCCCTCCACTTT,CASRLRTDYKSPLHF
TRBJ2-2,NA,TRBV7-2,NA,TGTGCCAGCAGTTCCGACCAGGGGGAGCTGTTTTTT,CASSSDQGELFF
TRBJ2-2,TRBD2,TRBV28,many,TGTGCCAGCAGCCTTGTCGGGGGGGCCGGTCTCGGGGAGCTGTTTTTT,CASSLVGGAGLGELFF
TRBJ1-5,TRBD1,TRBV6-1,NA,TGTGCCAGCAGTCGACAGGGGGTGGAGAATGGTCAGCCCCAGCATTTT,CASSRQGVENGQPQHF
TRBJ1-1,NA,TRBV6-2/TRBV6-3,NA,TGTGCCAGCACCCGTGCGTGGGGTCTTGAGGAAGCTTTCTTT,CASTRAWGLEEAFF